Detailed here is one TCR beta chain. What it binds is not known. Assay used: immunoSEQ multiplex PCR; TCRdb lists only in-frame clones, some missing. The sample carries some 2,500,000 clones, more than 85% recorded once. CDR3 length: 18 residues. Germline assignment: CDR1 MNHNS and CDR2 SASEGT. With V trimmed by 4 bases and J by 0 bases, 7 bases remained unmatched. This specimen comes from a study of shared clonotypes between healthy human individuals. General study points: With a few donors compared, around 5% of naive CD4 clonotypes were shared.

The chain uses TRBV6-1 and TRBJ2-1; 12 nucleotides agree with TRBD2. This TCR was sampled from a man between 18 and 35 years old in good health. Some clones in this sample may be carry-over from other donors' samples. The sequencing input was naive CD4+ T cells from PBMCs. Regarding subset: CD45RA+ positively selected. CDR3 coding DNA: TGTGCCAGCAGTGGGACTAGCGGGGCCCTACGCTCCTACAATGAGCAGTTCTTC. Its protein is CASSGTSGALRSYNEQFF.